The entry below describes one T cell receptor (beta chain). Time point indicated: pretreatment peripheral blood. The germline V gene encodes CDR1 MGHRA and CDR2 YSYEKL. This CDR3 contains 16 residues. The V segment lost 4 bases and the J segment 3 bases; nucleotides outside the gene matches: 7. This entry is derived from a study of PD-L1 blockade in urothelial cancer. About the study: Atezolizumab therapy began for patients in 2014, dosed at 1,200 mg intravenously every 3 weeks. Samples came from 3 weeks, at the second dose, and 6 weeks into treatment. Among blood samples, the median T cell count was 141,255.

Spiking each PCR with synthetic TCR analog templates was performed. The method was immunoSEQ multiplex PCR; TCRdb's version includes in-frame clones alone and lacks a portion of them. The sample records approximately 48,000 clones, around 74% being singletons. The chain links TRBV4-1 to TRBJ2-2, with 8 bases identical to TRBD2. This receptor was identified in a man in his 70s with urothelial cancer. The material sequenced was PBMCs, taken around atezolizumab (anti-PD-L1) treatment. In nucleotides, the CDR3 is TGCGCCAGCAGCCGCCTCGGGGGGGACGACACCGGGGAGCTGTTTTTT. This encodes CASSRLGGDDTGELFF.